These 12 T cell receptor beta chains originate from one sample sequenced in a study of blood T cell repertoires in COVID-19 (dated by TCRdb to the early 2020s). Receptors were amplified or captured by the immunoSEQ multiplex PCR assay. The source is immuneACCESS, and TCRdb retained only in-frame sequences with V and J called. Part of the clones is not carried over; for the studies checked, unresolved V genes explain less than half of this, and the remainder is unexplained. The sample table lists over 85,000 clones, around 87% of them with a count of one. The top ten hold around 1.1% of the sample. The sequenced material came from peripheral blood. The receptors were sampled from a human donor in a cohort sampled during active COVID-19.

The chain has TRBV6-6 and TRBJ2-1, with a tentative D call TRBD1 (6 bases). The V gene lost 8 bases and the J gene lost 0 bases, with 20 bases spanning the gap. Germline V gene data show CDR1 as MNHNY and CDR2 as SVGAGI (reference sequence). CDR3 length: 17 amino acids. As DNA, the CDR3 is TGTGCCAGCGGTCTATTTGTGGGGGCCGACTCCTACAATGAGCAGTTCTTC. Translating it yields CASGLFVGADSYNEQFF.

The chain has TRBV7-3 and TRBJ2-7; weak D call: TRBD2 (5 bases). V lost 2 bases and J lost 6, with 17 bases in between. The CDR3 loop spans 15 amino acids. Germline V lookup: CDR1 SGHTA, CDR2 FQGTGA. The CDR3: CASSLCYYQDCEQYF. CDR3 DNA: TGTGCCAGCAGCTTATGTTACTACCAGGACTGCGAGCAGTACTTC.

The chain links TRBV28 to TRBJ1-3; TRBD1 is a possible D gene (6 bases). This CDR3 is built from 16 residues. Germline V gene lookup returns CDR1 MDHEN and CDR2 SYDVKM. V was clipped by 6 bases and J by 1 base, with 16 bases between them. CDR3 coding DNA: TGTGCCAGCAGCCCCCTCGGGACACAGTCTGGAAACACCATATATTTT. Translating gives CASSPLGTQSGNTIYF.

CDR3 sequence reads: CASSFWREVGGRDTQYF. The CDR3 nucleotides read TGTGCCAGCAGCTTTTGGCGAGAAGTGGGGGGGAGAGATACGCAGTATTTT. The J gene is TRBJ2-3, the V gene TRBV7-9; TRBD2 agrees at 7 bases. CDR3 length: 17 amino acids. V gave up 3 bases and J gave up 5 bases; unmatched junction bases: 14. Germline V gene lookup returns CDR1 SEHNR and CDR2 FQNEAQ (reference sequence).

The V call is TRBV5-1, the J call TRBJ2-5, with 14 bases lining up with TRBD2. The junction had 14 bases not matched to a gene; V was cut back by 5 bases and J by 5 bases. The V gene's germline CDR1 is SGHRS and CDR2 YFSETQ. The CDR3 runs 18 residues. The CDR3 protein is CASSLNTGTSGRVETQYF. The DNA for the CDR3 is TGCGCCAGCAGTCTGAATACCGGGACTAGCGGGAGAGTTGAGACCCAGTACTTC. Drawing the rest from reference TRBV5-1 and TRBJ2-5, the complete variable domain is KAGVTQTPRYLIKTRGQQVTLSCSPISGHRSVSWYQQTPGQGLQFLFEYFSETQRNKGNFPGRFSGRQFSNSRSEMNVSTLELGDSALYLCASSLNTGTSGRVETQYFGPGTRLLVL.

The CDR3 DNA sequence: TGCGCCAGCAGCCAAGATCCGAGCGCTTTGTCCTACGAGCAGTACTTC. Translated, it gives CASSQDPSALSYEQYF. The gene calls are TRBV4-1 and TRBJ2-7; no clear D gene. The CDR3 is 16 residues long. The V gene lost 0 bases and the J gene lost 1 base, with 13 bases spanning the gap. Germline loops: CDR1 MGHRA, CDR2 YSYEKL.

The chain combines TRBV5-1 with TRBJ2-3; 11 bases agree with TRBD2. After removal of 1 base from V and 3 bases from J, the junction contained 7 bases not matched to a gene. The CDR3 is made up of 17 amino acids. Germline V gives CDR1 SGHRS, CDR2 YFSETQ. CDR3 nucleotides: TGCGCCAGCAGCTTGACTAGCGGGAGCGGTAAAACAGATACGCAGTATTTT. Protein product: CASSLTSGSGKTDTQYF. The full variable domain, in which reference TRBV5-1 and TRBJ2-3 provide the parts outside the CDR3, is KAGVTQTPRYLIKTRGQQVTLSCSPISGHRSVSWYQQTPGQGLQFLFEYFSETQRNKGNFPGRFSGRQFSNSRSEMNVSTLELGDSALYLCASSLTSGSGKTDTQYFGPGTRLTVL.

The chain combines TRBV25-1 with TRBJ1-3; no clear D gene. CDR1 is MGHDK and CDR2 is SYGVNS in the germline V gene. CDR3 length: 17 residues. V lost 1 base to trimming and J lost 0 bases, with 13 bases between them. The CDR3 nucleotides are TGTGCCAGCAGTGAATTTGAGGGCGAACTCTCTGGAAACACCATATATTTT. It specifies CASSEFEGELSGNTIYF.

The chain carries TRBV7-9 and TRBJ2-1, with 7 bases identical to TRBD2. V trimming: 2 bases; J trimming: 8 bases; junction bases outside the gene matches: 0. CDR3 size: 12 residues. CDR1 and CDR2 from the germline V gene are SEHNR and FQNEAQ (reference sequence). DNA of the CDR3: TGTGCCAGCAGCTTACTAGCGGATGAGCAGTTCTTC. Encoded protein: CASSLLADEQFF.

The chain combines TRBV7-6 with TRBJ2-2; D gene unclear. Trimming took off 5 bases at V and 3 bases at J, with 7 bases between the two ends. CDR3 size: 13 residues. The germline CDR1 and CDR2 sequences are SGHVS and FNYEAQ. CDR3 protein: CASSPPDTGELFF. The CDR3 nucleotides are TGTGCCAGCAGCCCGCCGGACACCGGGGAGCTGTTTTTT.

This sequence joins TRBV3-1 (or the pseudogene TRBV3-2) and TRBJ1-1; weak D call: TRBD1 (5 bases). Germline V lookup: CDR1 LGHDT, CDR2 YNNKEL (reference sequence). Trimming left V 4 bases short and J 12 bases short, with 18 bases between. The CDR3 is 13 amino acids. CDR3 bases: TGTGCCAGCAGCCGATTCCAACGGGGGACCACTTTCTTT. Protein sequence: CASSRFQRGTTFF.

This clone has a handful of counts. The chain has TRBV4-1 and TRBJ2-1, with TRBD2 matching 14 bases. The CDR3 is made up of 15 amino acids. The germline V gene has CDR1 MGHRA and CDR2 YSYEKL. J lost 8 bases, V lost 1 base, and 1 base had no gene match. The CDR3 loop is CASSQGLAGGYEQFF. The CDR3 DNA follows: TGCGCCAGCAGCCAAGGACTAGCGGGAGGGTATGAGCAGTTCTTC.